Below are 20 T cell receptor beta chains sequenced from a single sample in a study of immune characteristics of hereditary and idiopathic chronic pancreatitis. The method was immunoSEQ multiplex PCR; TCRdb's version includes in-frame clones alone and lacks a portion of them. Seen here are about 14,000 clones, around 70% observed once, and the top ten hold 14%. Total pancreatectomy with islet autotransplantation was the source of the chronic pancreatitis pancreas tissue. Sequenced: pancreas tissue with hereditary chronic pancreatitis. The receptors come from a human donor with chronic pancreatitis.

The chain joins TRBV12-3 or TRBV12-4 to TRBJ1-5; D remains unclear. The V gene lost 3 bases and the J gene lost 5 bases, with 8 bases spanning the gap. The CDR3 is 13 amino acids. The CDR3 protein is CASSFATDQPQHF. The CDR3, as DNA: TGTGCCAGCAGTTTCGCAACAGATCAGCCCCAGCATTTT.

The chain recombines TRBV5-4 with TRBJ2-5; D is perhaps TRBD1 or TRBD2 (6 bases each). This CDR3 region has 16 residues. V dropped 4 bases and J dropped 5 bases, with 21 bases sitting between them. Germline CDR1 SGHNT, CDR2 YYREEE (reference sequence). Here the CDR3 reads CASSPEGGAGRETQYF. CDR3 DNA sequence: TGTGCCAGCAGCCCCGAGGGGGGAGCGGGTCGGGAGACCCAGTACTTC. Full variable domain (rest looked up from reference TRBV5-4 and TRBJ2-5): ETGVTQSPTHLIKTRGQQVTLRCSSQSGHNTVSWYQQALGQGPQFIFQYYREEENGRGNFPPRFSGLQFPNYSSELNVNALELDDSALYLCASSPEGGAGRETQYFGPGTRLLVL.

DNA for the CDR3: TGTGCCAGCACCTCCCCTGGGACGCGGGAGGCCCAGTACTTC. Translating it yields CASTSPGTREAQYF. The chain combines TRBV28 with TRBJ2-5, with TRBD2 matching over 8 bases. J lost 9 bases, V lost 7 bases, and 13 bases had no gene match. Germline V gene sequence: CDR1 MDHEN, CDR2 SYDVKM. This CDR3 is 14 amino acids long. The full variable domain, with the rest looked up from reference TRBV28 and TRBJ2-5, is DVKVTQSSRYLVKRTGEKVFLECVQDMDHENMFWYRQDPGLGLRLIYFSYDVKMKEKGDIPEGYSVSREKKERFSLILESASTNQTSMYLCASTSPGTREAQYFGPGTRLLVL.

The chain uses TRBV5-5 and TRBJ2-5; D is perhaps TRBD1 (6 bases). Trimming pared 3 bases from V and 2 bases from J, leaving 11 bases between. Germline V gene sequence: CDR1 SGHKS, CDR2 YYEKEE (reference sequence). The CDR3 has 14 residues. In nucleotides, the CDR3 is TGTGCCAGCAGCTCCTACAGGGCGCAAGAGACCCAGTACTTC. Translation: CASSSYRAQETQYF.

V and J are TRBV19 and TRBJ2-7, with 10 bases aligning to TRBD2. J was trimmed by 5 bases and V by 3 bases; bases with no gene match: 16. The CDR3 is made up of 18 amino acids. Germline values: CDR1 LNHDA, CDR2 SQIVND (reference sequence). The CDR3 region has the DNA TGTGCCAGTAGTATTCGCCAGGGGGCGGGACTAGCGATGAACGAGCAGTACTTC. The encoded protein is CASSIRQGAGLAMNEQYF.

The table lists this clone with a count of one. This chain uses TRBV6-5 with TRBJ2-3; 9 bases are shared with TRBD2. CDR1 and CDR2 from the germline V gene are MNHEY and SVGAGI. CDR3 length: 14 amino acids. J was trimmed by 2 bases and V by 5 bases; bases with no gene match: 2. For the CDR3, the DNA is TGTGCCAGCAGTACTAGCGGGCCCACAGATACGCAGTATTTT. Its protein product is CASSTSGPTDTQYF.

The J gene is TRBJ2-2, the V gene TRBV18; the D gene is possibly TRBD1 (5 bases). There are 14 residues in the CDR3. Trimming left V 2 bases short and J 7 bases short, with 11 bases between. Per germline, CDR1 KGHSH and CDR2 LQKENI. CDR3 protein: CASSPGQGSGELFF. The CDR3 nucleotides are TGTGCCAGCTCACCAGGCCAGGGTAGCGGGGAGCTGTTTTTT.

CDR3 protein: CASSATGGPYGYTF. The CDR3, as DNA: TGTGCCAGCAGCGCTACAGGGGGCCCGTATGGCTACACCTTC. The chain carries TRBV9 and TRBJ1-2, with 9 nucleotides matching TRBD1. The germline V gene has CDR1 SGDLS and CDR2 YYNGEE. With V trimmed by 3 bases and J by 5 bases, 5 bases remained unmatched. The CDR3 runs 14 residues.

The chain carries TRBV9 and TRBJ2-5, with 7 bases fitting TRBD2. J gave up 5 bases and V 0 bases, and 7 bases lay outside the gene matches. The germline V gene has CDR1 SGDLS and CDR2 YYNGEE. The CDR3 is made up of 15 amino acids. The CDR3 coding sequence is TGTGCCAGCAGCGTAGATCCTAGCGGAGTTGAGACCCAGTACTTC. Its translation: CASSVDPSGVETQYF.

The CDR3 DNA follows: TGTGCCAGCAGCGTAGCTTCGGGACAGGGAACGACTGGAAACACCATATATTTT. Amino acid sequence: CASSVASGQGTTGNTIYF. The chain joins TRBV9 to TRBJ1-3; 9 bases fit TRBD1. Per the germline V gene, CDR1 is SGDLS and CDR2 is YYNGEE. The CDR3 runs to 18 residues. Trimming at V came to 0 bases and at J to 2 bases, leaving 9 bases not matched to a gene.

V is TRBV4-2 and J is TRBJ2-7; TRBD1 aligns across 8 bases. The CDR3 sequence is 16 residues long. V shed 0 bases and J 3 bases; nucleotides not matched to a gene: 7. Germline values: CDR1 LGHNA, CDR2 YNFKEQ. The CDR3 nucleotides read TGTGCCAGCAGCCAAGATAGTTCGGACAGGGACTACGAGCAGTACTTC. Protein: CASSQDSSDRDYEQYF.

CDR3 sequence (DNA): TGTGCCAGCAGCATTGCAATGAGTATGGAGCAGTTCTTC. Protein: CASSIAMSMEQFF. The chain combines TRBV9 with TRBJ2-1, with D uncertain. The ends were cut back, 4 bases at V and 10 bases at J, with 15 bases in the middle. The CDR3 is made up of 13 amino acids. Germline CDR1 reads SGDLS; CDR2 reads YYNGEE. Looking up the rest from reference TRBV9 and TRBJ2-1 gives the full variable domain: DSGVTQTPKHLITATGQRVTLRCSPRSGDLSVYWYQQSLDQGLQFLIQYYNGEERAKGNILERFSAQQFPDLHSELNLSSLELGDSALYFCASSIAMSMEQFFGPGTRLTVL.

The chain carries TRBV7-6 and TRBJ2-5; D ambiguous. The ends were cut back, 2 bases at V and 1 base at J, with 5 bases in the middle. Germline V gene lookup returns CDR1 SGHVS and CDR2 FNYEAQ. The CDR3 sequence is 13 residues long. Written as DNA, the CDR3 is TGTGCCAGCAGCTTAAGGATCCAAGAGACCCAGTACTTC. Amino acids: CASSLRIQETQYF. Full variable domain (remainder filled in from reference TRBV7-6 and TRBJ2-5): GAGVSQSPRYKVTKRGQDVALRCDPISGHVSLYWYRQALGQGPEFLTYFNYEAQQDKSGLPNDRFSAERPEGSISTLTIQRTEQRDSAMYRCASSLRIQETQYFGPGTRLLVL.

The chain joins TRBV6-1 to TRBJ1-6; no definite D call. This CDR3 comprises 14 residues. Germline V gene data show CDR1 as MNHNS and CDR2 as SASEGT. Trimming left V 2 bases short and J 5 bases short, with 7 bases between. CDR3 sequence: CASSESPDNSPLHF. DNA of the CDR3: TGTGCCAGCAGTGAATCCCCAGATAATTCACCCCTCCACTTT.

This chain connects TRBV19 to TRBJ1-3; D is uncertain. The CDR3 sequence is 13 residues long. The germline V gene encodes CDR1 LNHDA and CDR2 SQIVND (reference sequence). Trimming shortened V by 0 bases and J by 9 bases, and 9 bases separated the two germline ends. The CDR3 is CASSIDRWATIYF. The CDR3 nucleotides are TGTGCCAGTAGTATAGATCGTTGGGCCACCATATATTTT.

The V gene is TRBV30, the J gene TRBJ1-6; D is undetermined. The length of the CDR3 is 16 residues. CDR1 GTSNPN and CDR2 SVGIG come from the germline V gene (reference sequence). V lost 0 bases, J lost 4 bases, and 13 bases lay in between. The DNA of the CDR3 is TGTGCCTGGAGTGTGTTTTCGGGATTTTATAATTCACCCCTCCACTTT. This translates into CAWSVFSGFYNSPLHF.

The chain carries TRBV30 and TRBJ2-7, with 7 bases matching TRBD1. The ends lost 0 bases at V and 6 bases at J; junction bases unmatched: 11. This CDR3 comprises 15 residues. Looked up from germline, CDR1 is GTSNPN and CDR2 is SVGIG (reference sequence). DNA of the CDR3: TGTGCCTGGAGTGTAGGGCGAAGGGGGCCTAGCGAGCAGTACTTC. As protein: CAWSVGRRGPSEQYF. The whole variable domain, remainder taken from reference TRBV30 and TRBJ2-7, is SQTIHQWPATLVQPVGSPLSLECTVEGTSNPNLYWYRQAAGRGLQLLFYSVGIGQISSEVPQNLSASRPQDRQFILSSKKLLLSDSGFYLCAWSVGRRGPSEQYFGPGTRLTVT.

In its sample, this clone was seen once. This chain links TRBV18 with TRBJ2-1, with D maybe TRBD1 (6 bases). The CDR3 contains 16 residues. V was shortened by 4 bases and J by 6 bases, with 19 bases between the two germline ends. Germline V gives CDR1 KGHSH, CDR2 LQKENI. This chain's CDR3 is CASSQPGARLGNEQFF. CDR3 nucleotide sequence: TGTGCCAGCTCACAGCCAGGGGCTCGATTGGGCAATGAGCAGTTCTTC.

The chain combines TRBV5-4 with TRBJ2-1, with 8 positions matching TRBD2. The V segment lost 4 bases and the J segment 5 bases; nucleotides outside the gene matches: 5. CDR3 length: 14 amino acids. Germline loops: CDR1 SGHNT, CDR2 YYREEE (reference sequence). CDR3 amino acids: CASSLTSGHNEQFF. CDR3 sequence (DNA): TGTGCCAGCAGCCTTACTAGCGGTCACAATGAGCAGTTCTTC.

V gene TRBV6-6 combines with J gene TRBJ1-4, with 7 nucleotides matching TRBD1. The CDR3 extends over 12 amino acids. The germline V gene has CDR1 MNHNY and CDR2 SVGAGI (reference sequence). Trimming took 2 bases from V and 10 from J; bases not matched to a gene: 1. The CDR3 protein is CASSYQGGKLFF. CDR3 sequence (DNA): TGTGCCAGCAGTTACCAGGGGGGAAAACTGTTTTTT.